The 12 T cell receptor beta chains in this list originate from one sample, sequenced in a study of shared clonotypes between healthy human individuals. TCRdb's copy holds only in-frame clones and misses some; the assay was immunoSEQ multiplex PCR. The sample carries roughly 700,000 clones, roughly 87% recorded once. Sequencing was performed on memory CD8+ T cells from PBMCs. Subset indicated: CD45RO+ cells pooled with CCR7-negative TemRA cells. Source of these receptors: a man between 18 and 35 years old in good health. Some clones in this sample may be carry-over from other donors' samples.

The CDR3 loop reads CASSFDPSGGTDQPQHF. The DNA of the CDR3 is TGTGCCAGCAGTTTCGACCCATCGGGGGGCACGGATCAGCCCCAGCATTTT. The V and J genes are TRBV28 and TRBJ1-5, with D maybe TRBD1 (6 bases). V was trimmed by 3 bases and J by 5 bases, leaving 20 bases between them. The CDR3 has 17 amino acids. The germline V gene encodes CDR1 MDHEN and CDR2 SYDVKM.

A single count supports this clone. V and J are TRBV5-1 and TRBJ2-7, with 11 bases matching TRBD2. This CDR3 has 18 amino acids. V was clipped by 0 bases and J by 5 bases; unmatched bases: 13. Germline V gives CDR1 SGHRS, CDR2 YFSETQ. CDR3 sequence (DNA): TGCGCCAGCAGCTTGGTGTACCCTAGACTAGCGGGATTCGACGAGCAGTACTTC. This sequence encodes CASSLVYPRLAGFDEQYF.

V usage is TRBV5-6 and J usage is TRBJ2-5, with TRBD1 matching over 8 bases. Germline loops: CDR1 SGHDT, CDR2 YYEEEE. The CDR3 spans 15 residues. Unmatched junction bases numbered 7, after V lost 1 base and J lost 5 bases. Here the CDR3 reads CASSLRSGGRETQYF. CDR3 nucleotide sequence: TGTGCCAGCAGCTTGAGGTCAGGGGGCCGGGAGACCCAGTACTTC.

V is TRBV6-1 and J is TRBJ2-7, with D perhaps assigned TRBD1 or TRBD2 (5 bases each). The CDR3 length is 14 residues. Germline V gene lookup returns CDR1 MNHNS and CDR2 SASEGT. Trimming stripped 2 bases from V and 2 bases from J, with 10 bases between. The CDR3 region has the DNA TGTGCCAGCAGTGAAATCTTGGGGGCCTACGAGCAGTACTTC. It encodes CASSEILGAYEQYF.

The chain carries TRBV10-3 and TRBJ2-5, with 7 bases lining up with TRBD1. Germline V gene lookup returns CDR1 ENHRY and CDR2 SYGVKD. The V gene end was trimmed by 6 bases and the J gene end by 4 bases; junction bases not matched to a gene: 8. This CDR3 has 14 residues. CDR3 region: CAIRKTGPLETQYF. The CDR3 DNA is TGTGCCATCAGGAAGACAGGGCCATTAGAGACCCAGTACTTC.

This chain connects TRBV28 to TRBJ2-1, with 8 bases matching TRBD1. From germline, CDR1 is MDHEN and CDR2 SYDVKM. V gave up 2 bases and J gave up 8 bases; unmatched junction bases: 14. The CDR3 has 17 residues. This chain's CDR3 is CASSLRNPVGQGDEQFF. The DNA of the CDR3 is TGTGCCAGCAGTTTACGTAACCCGGTAGGACAGGGCGATGAGCAGTTCTTC.

This rearrangement joins TRBV5-1 to TRBJ2-1; D may match TRBD1 or TRBD2 (6 bases each). The CDR3 totals 13 residues. V dropped 6 bases and J dropped 8 bases, with 15 bases sitting between them. Per the germline V gene, CDR1 is SGHRS and CDR2 is YFSETQ. CDR3 sequence: CASTEGGKDEQFF. The DNA for the CDR3 is TGCGCCAGCACCGAGGGGGGCAAGGATGAGCAGTTCTTC. Combining the CDR3 with reference TRBV5-1 and TRBJ2-1 gives the whole variable domain KAGVTQTPRYLIKTRGQQVTLSCSPISGHRSVSWYQQTPGQGLQFLFEYFSETQRNKGNFPGRFSGRQFSNSRSEMNVSTLELGDSALYLCASTEGGKDEQFFGPGTRLTVL.

The chain employs TRBV5-1 and TRBJ2-1, with D perhaps TRBD1 (6 bases). Germline V lookup: CDR1 SGHRS, CDR2 YFSETQ. V was clipped by 1 base and J by 2 bases, with 10 bases between them. This CDR3 contains 15 residues. The CDR3 here is CASSLRQGTYNEQFF. CDR3 bases: TGCGCCAGCAGCTTGAGGCAGGGGACCTACAATGAGCAGTTCTTC.

The J gene is TRBJ1-1, the V gene TRBV2; TRBD1 matches at 9 bases. The germline V gene has CDR1 SNHLY and CDR2 FYNNEI. The length of the CDR3 is 15 residues. J lost 1 base, V lost 6 bases, and 6 bases had no gene match. The CDR3 protein is CASSSRDRANTEAFF. CDR3 nucleotides: TGTGCCAGCAGCTCCCGGGACAGGGCGAACACTGAAGCTTTCTTT.

The chain recombines TRBV6-5 with TRBJ1-1; 7 nucleotides align to TRBD1. V trimming: 6 bases; J trimming: 0 bases; junction bases outside the gene matches: 4. The CDR3 is 14 residues long. The germline V gene has CDR1 MNHEY and CDR2 SVGAGI. CDR3 sequence: CASSRTGLNTEAFF. CDR3 sequence (DNA): TGTGCCAGCAGCCGGACAGGCTTGAACACTGAAGCTTTCTTT.

The chain couples TRBV27 to TRBJ2-1, with TRBD1 matching over 9 bases. CDR3 length: 16 residues. Germline trimming cut 3 bases from V and 4 bases from J; bases unmatched to any gene: 7. CDR1 is MNHEY and CDR2 is SMNVEV in the germline V gene (reference sequence). Written as DNA, the CDR3 is TGTGCCAGCAGTTTCCAGGGACAGGGCAATTACAATGAGCAGTTCTTC. Its translation is CASSFQGQGNYNEQFF.

The chain joins TRBV14 to TRBJ2-5; D possibly corresponds to TRBD1 (5 bases). Trimming took off 5 bases at V and 5 bases at J, with 15 bases between the two ends. Germline-derived CDR1 and CDR2 are SGHDN and FVKESK. CDR3 length equals 14 residues. The CDR3 region is CASSALAQGETQYF. The CDR3 region has the DNA TGTGCCAGCAGCGCCCTGGCCCAGGGTGAGACCCAGTACTTC. The whole variable domain, remainder taken from reference TRBV14 and TRBJ2-5, is EAGVTQFPSHSVIEKGQTVTLRCDPISGHDNLYWYRRVMGKEIKFLLHFVKESKQDESGMPNNRFLAERTGGTYSTLKVQPAELEDSGVYFCASSALAQGETQYFGPGTRLLVL.